These T cell receptor beta chains were read from a single sample in a study of T cells in Graves' hyperthyroidism and ophthalmopathy. One entry per CDR3 protein results from TCRdb running MiXCR on the multiplex PCR reads. In the table there are around 600,000 distinct CDR3 sequences, nearly 45% of which are singletons. Specimen: peripheral blood or thyroid tissue (not recorded which). The receptors here all came from an adult man with Graves' disease, either hyperthyroidism or ophthalmopathy (not recorded which). The CDR3 runs from the conserved cysteine through the conserved F or W. D genes are given only for firm matches. Size values are once, few and many counts, or a class for expanded clones, and some rows have none.

clone size: many
D gene: TRBD1
V gene: TRBV10-3
J gene: TRBJ2-7
CDR3 DNA: TGTGCCATCACACGACAGGGGGCCGTCGAGCAGTACTTC
CDR3 protein: CAITRQGAVEQYF

clone size: .
D gene: .
V gene: TRBV6-1
J gene: TRBJ1-1
CDR3 DNA: TGTGCCAGCAGTGATAGGACGGGGGAAGCTTTCTTT
CDR3 protein: CASSDRTGEAFF

clone size: many
D gene: TRBD1
V gene: TRBV19
J gene: TRBJ1-6
CDR3 DNA: TGTGCCAGTAGTGGGACAGTCGCAAAGACCCTCCACTTT
CDR3 protein: CASSGTVAKTLHF

clone size: few
D gene: .
V gene: TRBV5-1
J gene: TRBJ2-7
CDR3 DNA: TGCGCCAGTACTACCGGGCCGACTACCTACGAGCAGTACTTC
CDR3 protein: CASTTGPTTYEQYF

clone size: .
D gene: .
V gene: TRBV14
J gene: TRBJ2-7
CDR3 DNA: TGTGCCAGCAGCCAAGGAATAGGGATCGAGCAGTACTTC
CDR3 protein: CASSQGIGIEQYF

clone size: few
D gene: .
V gene: TRBV19
J gene: TRBJ1-1
CDR3 DNA: TGTGCCAGTAGTACGTCACCCTCAGGGGCTGAAGCTTTCTTT
CDR3 protein: CASSTSPSGAEAFF

clone size: few
D gene: .
V gene: TRBV6-1
J gene: TRBJ1-6
CDR3 DNA: TGTGCCAGCAGTCTGGGGGGGACCTATTCACCCCTCCACTTT
CDR3 protein: CASSLGGTYSPLHF

clone size: many
D gene: TRBD1
V gene: TRBV2
J gene: TRBJ1-5
CDR3 DNA: TGTGCCAGCAGCCTACAGGGGGCAGGTCAGCCCCAGCATTTT
CDR3 protein: CASSLQGAGQPQHF

clone size: .
D gene: TRBD1
V gene: TRBV19
J gene: TRBJ1-2
CDR3 DNA: TGTGCCAGTAGTATAGAGGACAGGGACGGCTGCACCTTC
CDR3 protein: CASSIEDRDGCTF

clone size: few
D gene: .
V gene: TRBV7-3
J gene: TRBJ2-7
CDR3 DNA: TGTGCCAGCAGCTTCGGGGGCGGTCTTGGCGAGCAGTACTTC
CDR3 protein: CASSFGGGLGEQYF

clone size: .
D gene: .
V gene: TRBV29-1
J gene: TRBJ1-2
CDR3 DNA: TGCAGCGTTGAGGGCGGGGTAGACCGAAACTATGGCTACACCTTC
CDR3 protein: CSVEGGVDRNYGYTF

clone size: many
D gene: .
V gene: TRBV25-1
J gene: TRBJ1-3
CDR3 DNA: TGTGCCAGCAGCACCCATGGAAACACCATATATTTT
CDR3 protein: CASSTHGNTIYF

clone size: .
D gene: .
V gene: TRBV24-1
J gene: TRBJ2-2
CDR3 DNA: TGTGCCAGCCTTCTCGGGGGGAACACCGGGGAGCTGTTTTTT
CDR3 protein: CASLLGGNTGELFF

clone size: few
D gene: TRBD1
V gene: TRBV7-8
J gene: TRBJ2-7
CDR3 DNA: TGTGCCAGCAGCCCCCCGACAGGGACCAACTACGAGCAGTACTTC
CDR3 protein: CASSPPTGTNYEQYF

clone size: .
D gene: .
V gene: TRBV12-3/TRBV12-4
J gene: TRBJ1-4
CDR3 DNA: TGTGCCAGCAGTACCCTCGGTGGGACTAATGAAAAACTGTTTTTT
CDR3 protein: CASSTLGGTNEKLFF

clone size: .
D gene: TRBD1
V gene: TRBV20-1
J gene: TRBJ1-5
CDR3 DNA: TGCAGTGCCGTCACCGGGACAGCATACAATCAGCCCCAGCATTTT
CDR3 protein: CSAVTGTAYNQPQHF

clone size: .
D gene: .
V gene: TRBV10-3
J gene: TRBJ2-7
CDR3 DNA: TGTGCCATCAGTGGGTTGCGGGGCTCCTACGAGCAGTACTTC
CDR3 protein: CAISGLRGSYEQYF

clone size: .
D gene: .
V gene: TRBV4-3
J gene: TRBJ1-6
CDR3 DNA: TGCGCCAGCAGCCAAGCCGGGGGGTATTCACCCCTCCACTTT
CDR3 protein: CASSQAGGYSPLHF

clone size: .
D gene: TRBD1
V gene: TRBV7-9
J gene: TRBJ1-2
CDR3 DNA: TGCGCCAGCAGAACCGGGACAGGGGGCGACTATGGCTACACCTTC
CDR3 protein: CASRTGTGGDYGYTF

clone size: .
D gene: .
V gene: TRBV7-9
J gene: TRBJ2-7
CDR3 DNA: TGTGCCAGCAGCTTATACACAGGGTCAGATACATCCTACGAGCAGTACTTC
CDR3 protein: CASSLYTGSDTSYEQYF

clone size: .
D gene: .
V gene: TRBV20-1
J gene: TRBJ2-7
CDR3 DNA: TGCAGTGCTGGCAGGGTCTACGAGCAGTACTTC
CDR3 protein: CSAGRVYEQYF

clone size: many
D gene: TRBD1
V gene: TRBV29-1
J gene: TRBJ1-2
CDR3 DNA: TGCAGCGCTACATACAGGGGGGTCAACTATGGCTACACCTTC
CDR3 protein: CSATYRGVNYGYTF

clone size: .
D gene: .
V gene: TRBV10-3
J gene: TRBJ1-4
CDR3 DNA: TGTGCCATCAAAATGGGACTAGCGGGGGAAAAACTGTTTTTT
CDR3 protein: CAIKMGLAGEKLFF

clone size: .
D gene: TRBD2
V gene: TRBV2
J gene: TRBJ2-5
CDR3 DNA: TGTGCCAGCAGTGAAGAGGGTATATGGACTAGCGGGAGGCTGGAGACCCAGTACTTC
CDR3 protein: CASSEEGIWTSGRLETQYF

clone size: .
D gene: TRBD2
V gene: TRBV7-4
J gene: TRBJ2-5
CDR3 DNA: TGTGCCAGCAGCTTTTCGGTAGCGGGGGCCCAAGAGACCCAGTACTTC
CDR3 protein: CASSFSVAGAQETQYF

clone size: .
D gene: .
V gene: TRBV12-3/TRBV12-4
J gene: TRBJ2-5
CDR3 DNA: TGTGCCAGCAGTCCCCTATTAGGCAGGCAAGAGACCCAGTACTTC
CDR3 protein: CASSPLLGRQETQYF

clone size: .
D gene: .
V gene: TRBV2
J gene: TRBJ1-6
CDR3 DNA: TGTGCCAGCAGTGAAAGGGGGGCAGGGGATAATTCACCCCTCCACTTT
CDR3 protein: CASSERGAGDNSPLHF

clone size: .
D gene: TRBD1
V gene: TRBV7-9
J gene: TRBJ1-6
CDR3 DNA: TGTGCCAGCAGATTCTTGGTGGCAGGGGGCCTTGATAATTCACCCCTCCACTTT
CDR3 protein: CASRFLVAGGLDNSPLHF

clone size: .
D gene: .
V gene: TRBV5-5
J gene: TRBJ1-2
CDR3 DNA: TGTGCCAGCAGCTTGGTTGGCAAGGGCCATTTGGGCTACACCTTC
CDR3 protein: CASSLVGKGHLGYTF

clone size: .
D gene: TRBD1
V gene: TRBV6-1
J gene: TRBJ1-6
CDR3 DNA: TGTGCCAGCAGCTTCCGGGACAGGGTAACACCCCTCCACTTT
CDR3 protein: CASSFRDRVTPLHF

clone size: .
D gene: TRBD2
V gene: TRBV19
J gene: TRBJ2-7
CDR3 DNA: TGTGCCAGTTGGGGGGGGTCGCCGGGCCGCCCCTACGAGCAGTACTTC
CDR3 protein: CASWGGSPGRPYEQYF

clone size: many
D gene: .
V gene: TRBV24-1
J gene: TRBJ1-6
CDR3 DNA: TGTGCCACCAGTGAGCCGACAGTTAATTCACCCCTCCACTTT
CDR3 protein: CATSEPTVNSPLHF

clone size: many
D gene: .
V gene: TRBV15
J gene: TRBJ1-6
CDR3 DNA: TGTGCCACCAGCAGAGGGGGGATCGGTTCACCCCTCCACTTT
CDR3 protein: CATSRGGIGSPLHF

clone size: few
D gene: .
V gene: TRBV2
J gene: TRBJ2-5
CDR3 DNA: TGTGCCAGCAGTGAAGGATCCCTCCAGGGACAAGAGACCCAGTACTTC
CDR3 protein: CASSEGSLQGQETQYF

clone size: few
D gene: TRBD2
V gene: TRBV2
J gene: TRBJ2-2
CDR3 DNA: TGTGCCACCCAGACTAGCGGGGGGCACACCGGGGAGCTGTTTTTT
CDR3 protein: CATQTSGGHTGELFF

clone size: once
D gene: .
V gene: TRBV2
J gene: TRBJ1-5
CDR3 DNA: TGTGCTAGTCCGCGAGGAGCCGGTGCGGCCCAGCATTTT
CDR3 protein: CASPRGAGAAQHF

clone size: .
D gene: .
V gene: TRBV29-1
J gene: TRBJ1-1
CDR3 DNA: TGCAGCACCTTACAGGGAAACACTGAAGCTTTCTTT
CDR3 protein: CSTLQGNTEAFF

clone size: .
D gene: TRBD1
V gene: TRBV25-1
J gene: TRBJ1-5
CDR3 DNA: TGTGCTAACACAGGGGGCGCAGGTCAGCCCCAGCATTTT
CDR3 protein: CANTGGAGQPQHF

clone size: .
D gene: TRBD2
V gene: TRBV7-2
J gene: TRBJ2-6
CDR3 DNA: TGTGCCAGCAGCGTACTCCAGGTAGCGGGTTCTGGGGCCAACGTCCTGACTTTC
CDR3 protein: CASSVLQVAGSGANVLTF

clone size: few
D gene: .
V gene: TRBV7-9
J gene: TRBJ1-6
CDR3 DNA: TGTGCCAGCAGCCCAACCCCGGGGGGGGGCAGGTCACCCCTCCACTTT
CDR3 protein: CASSPTPGGGRSPLHF

clone size: many
D gene: .
V gene: TRBV20-1
J gene: TRBJ1-6
CDR3 DNA: TGCAGTGCTAGAGGACTGGATAATTCACCCCTCCACTTT
CDR3 protein: CSARGLDNSPLHF

clone size: .
D gene: .
V gene: TRBV10-3
J gene: TRBJ1-1
CDR3 DNA: TGTGCCATCAGTGAACCGACAGTGAACACTGAAGCTTTCTTT
CDR3 protein: CAISEPTVNTEAFF

clone size: .
D gene: .
V gene: TRBV29-1
J gene: TRBJ1-5
CDR3 DNA: TGCAGCGTTGAGGGGGGCAAGCCCCAGCATTTT
CDR3 protein: CSVEGGKPQHF

clone size: many
D gene: .
V gene: TRBV7-9
J gene: TRBJ1-1
CDR3 DNA: TGTGCCAGCAGACTTGCGTCGAACACTGAAGCTTTCTTT
CDR3 protein: CASRLASNTEAFF

clone size: .
D gene: .
V gene: TRBV5-1
J gene: TRBJ1-6
CDR3 DNA: TGCACCAGCAGCTTGGACACTGATTCACCCCTCCACTTT
CDR3 protein: CTSSLDTDSPLHF

clone size: .
D gene: .
V gene: TRBV7-8
J gene: TRBJ1-4
CDR3 DNA: TGTGCCAGCAGCTCCAGGAAAAATGAAAAACTGTTTTTT
CDR3 protein: CASSSRKNEKLFF

clone size: many
D gene: TRBD1
V gene: TRBV29-1
J gene: TRBJ1-5
CDR3 DNA: TGCAGCGTGGGACAGGGGGCGGTAGGTCAGCCCCAGCATTTT
CDR3 protein: CSVGQGAVGQPQHF

clone size: few
D gene: .
V gene: TRBV11-2
J gene: TRBJ1-1
CDR3 DNA: TGTGCCAGCAGCCCCCACCCGGGTCGAGAAGGGGAGAACACTGAAGCTTTCTTT
CDR3 protein: CASSPHPGREGENTEAFF

clone size: few
D gene: TRBD1
V gene: TRBV10-1
J gene: TRBJ1-1
CDR3 DNA: TGCGCCAGCAGTGACCTTGGGACAGGCGGTGAAGCTTTCTTT
CDR3 protein: CASSDLGTGGEAFF

clone size: .
D gene: TRBD1
V gene: TRBV5-6
J gene: TRBJ1-1
CDR3 DNA: TGTGCCAGCAGCTTCGATAGGACAGGGGTCACTGAAGCTTTCTTT
CDR3 protein: CASSFDRTGVTEAFF

clone size: many
D gene: .
V gene: TRBV2
J gene: TRBJ1-5
CDR3 DNA: TGTGCCAGCAAACAGGACAATCAGCCCCAGCATTTT
CDR3 protein: CASKQDNQPQHF

clone size: .
D gene: .
V gene: TRBV5-1
J gene: TRBJ1-3
CDR3 DNA: TGCGCCAGCAGCTTGGGCGGTGTAGTCGGCGACTCTGGAAACACCATATATTTT
CDR3 protein: CASSLGGVVGDSGNTIYF

clone size: .
D gene: TRBD1
V gene: TRBV7-8
J gene: TRBJ1-2
CDR3 DNA: TGTGCTAGACCTCATGGGACAGGGGAACCCTATGGCTACACCTTC
CDR3 protein: CARPHGTGEPYGYTF

clone size: .
D gene: TRBD1
V gene: TRBV19
J gene: TRBJ1-1
CDR3 DNA: TGTGCCAGTTGGCACAGGGGGTTAACTGAAGCTTTCTTT
CDR3 protein: CASWHRGLTEAFF

clone size: .
D gene: TRBD2
V gene: TRBV7-2
J gene: TRBJ2-2
CDR3 DNA: TGTGCCAGCAGCTTAGGCGGCGGGAGGACCGCACGTGGGGAGCTGTTTTTT
CDR3 protein: CASSLGGGRTARGELFF

clone size: .
D gene: .
V gene: TRBV6-5
J gene: TRBJ1-2
CDR3 DNA: TGTGCCAGCAGTTACGGAGAAGACAACTATGGCTACACCTTC
CDR3 protein: CASSYGEDNYGYTF